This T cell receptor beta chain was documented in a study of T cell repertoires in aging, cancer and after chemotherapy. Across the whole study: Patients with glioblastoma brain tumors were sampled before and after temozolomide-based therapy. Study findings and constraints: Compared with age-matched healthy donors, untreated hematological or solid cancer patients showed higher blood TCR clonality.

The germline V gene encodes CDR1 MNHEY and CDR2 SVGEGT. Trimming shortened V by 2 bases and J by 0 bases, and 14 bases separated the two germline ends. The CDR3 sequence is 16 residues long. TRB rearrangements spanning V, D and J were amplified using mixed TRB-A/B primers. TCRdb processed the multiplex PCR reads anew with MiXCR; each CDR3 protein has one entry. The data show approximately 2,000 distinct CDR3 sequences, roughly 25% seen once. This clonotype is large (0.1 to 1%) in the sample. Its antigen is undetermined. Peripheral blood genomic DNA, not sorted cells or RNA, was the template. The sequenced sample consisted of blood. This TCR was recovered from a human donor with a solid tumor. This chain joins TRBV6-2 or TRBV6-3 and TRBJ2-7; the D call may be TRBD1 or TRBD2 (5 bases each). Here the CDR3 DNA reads TGTGCCAGCAGTTACCTCGGGGCGCTCAACTCCTACGAGCAGTACTTC. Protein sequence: CASSYLGALNSYEQYF.